Following are 18 T cell receptor beta chains from one sample sequenced in a study of control samples from healthy donors and cancer patients. Sequenced by immunoSEQ multiplex PCR; TCRdb stores in-frame clones only, minus some. The sample includes about 190,000 clones, approximately 95% of them seen just once. Source material: blood. These receptors were collected from a man aged 18-30 years in good health.

The CDR3 loop is CASSKRGGQETQYF. CDR3 coding DNA: TGTGCCAGCAGCAAGCGGGGGGGCCAAGAGACCCAGTACTTC. J is TRBJ2-5 and V is TRBV5-5; 10 bases are shared with TRBD2. J lost 1 base, V lost 4 bases, and 1 base had no gene match. Germline V CDR1 and CDR2: SGHKS, YYEKEE (reference sequence). The CDR3 sequence is 14 residues long.

This chain uses TRBV20-1 with TRBJ1-2; no clear D gene. From germline, CDR1 is DFQATT and CDR2 SNEGSKA (reference sequence). V lost 3 bases to trimming and J lost 4 bases, with 9 bases between them. There are 12 residues in the CDR3. CDR3 sequence reads: CSASIQGYGYTF. For the CDR3, the DNA is TGCAGTGCTAGTATACAAGGCTATGGCTACACCTTC.

The V call is TRBV24-1, the J call TRBJ1-5; D gene uncertain. The CDR3 contains 14 residues. Germline CDR1 reads KGHDR; CDR2 reads SFDVKD. V shed 4 bases and J shed 0 bases, with 6 bases lying between them. CDR3 region: CATSDAGSNQPQHF. The CDR3 coding sequence is TGTGCCACCAGTGACGCAGGTAGCAATCAGCCCCAGCATTTT.

The chain employs TRBV5-1 and TRBJ2-7, with 7 bases lining up with TRBD2. This CDR3 is 18 amino acids long. With 1 base clipped from V and 6 bases from J, the junction kept 19 bases outside the gene matches. Germline CDR1 SGHRS, CDR2 YFSETQ. CDR3 sequence: CASSLWEGSTRPRSEQYF. CDR3 DNA: TGCGCCAGCAGCTTGTGGGAGGGAAGTACACGACCTCGGAGCGAGCAGTACTTC. The entire variable domain, with the rest obtained from reference TRBV5-1 and TRBJ2-7, is as follows: KAGVTQTPRYLIKTRGQQVTLSCSPISGHRSVSWYQQTPGQGLQFLFEYFSETQRNKGNFPGRFSGRQFSNSRSEMNVSTLELGDSALYLCASSLWEGSTRPRSEQYFGPGTRLTVT.

The chain has TRBV3-1 (or the pseudogene TRBV3-2) and TRBJ2-7, with 8 bases matching TRBD1. V shed 4 bases, J shed 4 bases, and the junction held 9 bases outside the gene matches. The CDR3 runs to 15 residues. The germline gives CDR1 LGHDT, CDR2 YNNKEL (reference sequence). CDR3 region: CASSPWTGTPYEQYF. CDR3 DNA sequence: TGTGCCAGCAGCCCCTGGACAGGGACTCCATACGAGCAGTACTTC.

The rearrangement links TRBV6-2 or TRBV6-3 to TRBJ1-3, with no clear D. From germline, CDR1 is MNHEY and CDR2 SVGEGT. Trimming took 6 bases from V and 3 from J, leaving 15 bases between them. The CDR3 runs 15 residues. CDR3: CASSHPSLSGNTIYF. The CDR3 nucleotides read TGTGCCAGCAGCCATCCATCCCTCAGTGGAAACACCATATATTTT.

This chain's CDR3 is CASSLEVLLNGGSPLHF. The CDR3 DNA sequence: TGTGCCAGCAGCTTAGAGGTCCTCCTTAATGGGGGTTCACCCCTCCACTTT. This chain connects TRBV7-2 to TRBJ1-6, with D possibly being TRBD1 (5 bases). Trimming pared 1 base from V and 9 bases from J, leaving 19 bases between. CDR1 and CDR2 from the germline V gene are SGHTA and FQGNSA. The CDR3 loop spans 17 amino acids.

Points on this clone: One end of the junction does not line up with germline, which may come from a read error. Other DNA sequences within the sample encode an identical CDR3. The rearrangement joins TRBV2 to TRBJ2-3; 11 bases match TRBD2. The germline V gene encodes CDR1 SNHLY and CDR2 FYNNEI. The CDR3 contains 18 residues. CDR3 coding DNA: TGCGCCAGCAGTGAAGTAGGACTAGCGGGTTCAAGGGCAGATACGCAGTATTTT. Translating gives CASSEVGLAGSRADTQYF.

The chain combines TRBV9 with TRBJ2-4; 12 nucleotides align to TRBD2. The CDR3 runs 18 residues. J gave up 3 bases and V 2 bases, and 9 bases lay outside the gene matches. The germline V gene has CDR1 SGDLS and CDR2 YYNGEE. CDR3 region: CASSVHPTLAGGKNIQYF. Written as DNA, the CDR3 is TGTGCCAGCAGCGTTCATCCCACACTAGCGGGGGGCAAAAACATTCAGTACTTC.

The V gene is TRBV5-1, the J gene TRBJ2-3; TRBD1 might be the D (6 bases). From germline, CDR1 is SGHRS and CDR2 YFSETQ. This CDR3 contains 14 residues. V was clipped by 1 base and J by 3 bases, with 9 bases between them. CDR3 region: CASSLSQGTDTQYF. CDR3 in DNA: TGCGCCAGCAGCTTGAGTCAGGGGACAGATACGCAGTATTTT.

The chain has TRBV21-1 and TRBJ2-7; the DNA was not used to check the table's D call, TRBD2. TRBV21-1 is classified as a pseudogene. The length of the CDR3 is 13 residues. The CDR3 DNA reads as TGTGCCAGCAGCAAATATACTAACCACGAGCAGTACTTC. Encoded protein: CASSKYTNHEQYF.

The chain combines TRBV6-2 or TRBV6-3 with TRBJ1-1; D unclear. CDR3 length: 13 residues. Trimming shortened V by 2 bases and J by 5 bases, and 9 bases separated the two germline ends. Germline CDR1 and CDR2: MNHEY and SVGEGT. The CDR3 DNA reads as TGTGCCAGCAGTTACGGAGGGAGAACTGAAGCTTTCTTT. This encodes CASSYGGRTEAFF.

The V and J genes are TRBV7-9 and TRBJ1-6, with 10 bases that match TRBD1. The J segment lost 7 bases and the V segment lost 4 bases, leaving 4 bases of the junction unmatched. Germline CDR1 SEHNR, CDR2 FQNEAQ (reference sequence). This CDR3 is 15 amino acids long. The CDR3 loop reads CASSSPGQGNSPLHF. In DNA form, the CDR3 reads TGTGCCAGCAGCTCTCCGGGACAGGGGAATTCACCCCTCCACTTT. Full variable domain (remainder filled in from reference TRBV7-9 and TRBJ1-6): DTGVSQNPRHKITKRGQNVTFRCDPISEHNRLYWYRQTLGQGPEFLTYFQNEAQLEKSRLLSDRFSAERPKGSFSTLEIQRTEQGDSAMYLCASSSPGQGNSPLHFGNGTRLTVT.

In this sample, this clone turned up a few times. An end of the junction differs from the germline gene, which may be a read error. The CDR3 region is CSARDAYRLHF. The CDR3 nucleotides read TGCAGTGCTAGAGATGCCTACAGGTTGCACTTC. The chain uses TRBV20-1 and TRBJ2-7; tentatively, D is TRBD1 (5 bases). This CDR3 is built from 11 residues. Germline V lookup: CDR1 DFQATT, CDR2 SNEGSKA (reference sequence).

DNA for the CDR3: TGTGCCAGCAGCGAGATACTAGCGGAATCCTACAATGAGCAGTTCTTC. Encoded protein: CASSEILAESYNEQFF. This sequence joins TRBV2 and TRBJ2-1, with 8 bases identical to TRBD2. V shed 6 bases and J 1 base; nucleotides not matched to a gene: 8. This CDR3 spans 16 amino acids. Germline V gene sequence: CDR1 SNHLY, CDR2 FYNNEI.

This clone was recorded once. V and J are TRBV4-1 and TRBJ2-2; no reliable D call. V dropped 3 bases and J dropped 0 bases, with 8 bases sitting between them. Germline V lookup: CDR1 MGHRA, CDR2 YSYEKL. The CDR3 totals 15 residues. CDR3 DNA sequence: TGCGCCAGCAGCCACCAAAGGACGAACACCGGGGAGCTGTTTTTT. It yields the protein CASSHQRTNTGELFF.

The V gene is TRBV19, the J gene TRBJ2-4; 9 bases match TRBD1. J gave up 6 bases and V 4 bases, and 4 bases lay outside the gene matches. The CDR3 runs to 14 residues. The germline V gene has CDR1 LNHDA and CDR2 SQIVND (reference sequence). The DNA of the CDR3 is TGTGCCAGTAGTACCACAGGGGGCGGAAACATTCAGTACTTC. It yields the protein CASSTTGGGNIQYF.

The V call is TRBV14, the J call TRBJ1-1; D perhaps matches TRBD1 (5 bases). The CDR3 totals 15 residues. Per the germline V gene, CDR1 is SGHDN and CDR2 is FVKESK. Trimming pared 7 bases from V and 1 base from J, leaving 16 bases between. The CDR3 bases are TGTGCCAGCACCGCGAACGGGCAGGGGAACACTGAAGCTTTCTTT. Protein: CASTANGQGNTEAFF.